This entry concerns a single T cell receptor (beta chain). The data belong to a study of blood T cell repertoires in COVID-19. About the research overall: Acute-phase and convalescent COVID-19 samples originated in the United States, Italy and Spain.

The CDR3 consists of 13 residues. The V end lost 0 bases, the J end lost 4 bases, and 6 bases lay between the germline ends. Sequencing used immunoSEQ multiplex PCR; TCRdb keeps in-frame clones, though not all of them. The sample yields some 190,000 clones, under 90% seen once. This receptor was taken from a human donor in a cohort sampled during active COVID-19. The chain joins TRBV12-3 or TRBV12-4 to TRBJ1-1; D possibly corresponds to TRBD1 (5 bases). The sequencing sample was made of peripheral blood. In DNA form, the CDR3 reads TGTGCCAGCAGTTTAGCTGGGGCCACTGAAGCTTTCTTT. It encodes CASSLAGATEAFF.